This T cell receptor (beta chain) was documented in a study of regulatory T cells in long-lasting Graves disease. Germline CDR1 reads SQVTM; CDR2 reads ANQGSEA. Between the trimmed V and J ends, which lost 6 bases and 1 base, there was a span of 13 bases. This CDR3 spans 14 amino acids. Whole-study findings and limits: Thyroid tissue went unexamined; only peripheral blood was analyzed.

The time point denotes: newly diagnosed GD, antithyroid drugs for less than 3 months. RNA isolated from PBMCs was used to make the TCR library. Library construction for TCR beta used iRepertoire HTBI primers and Arm-PCR of CDR3 regions. Each CDR3 protein is one row after TCRdb ran MiXCR on the multiplex PCR reads. Among approximately 440,000 distinct CDR3 sequences, around 15% were seen once, and the ten largest hold 12%. On this clonotype itself: What it binds is not known.

The same data also went into a second study, on T cells in Graves' hyperthyroidism and ophthalmopathy. From that study: First-round RT-PCR of the TCR CDR3 relied on the HTBI primer set.

The J gene is TRBJ2-1, the V gene TRBV29-1, with unresolved D. Sequenced material: peripheral blood mononuclear cells (PBMCs), taken at new diagnosis, from a patient treated with antithyroid drugs. The sequence came from a man aged 35 to 55 with Graves disease. CDR3 DNA: TGCAGCGTAGGCGGACGTCAGTCCTACAATGAGCAGTTCTTC. This codes for CSVGGRQSYNEQFF.